A selection of T cell receptor beta chains follows, all from one sample in a study of blood T cell repertoires in COVID-19. This table comes from immunoSEQ multiplex PCR, and its TCRdb copy is limited to in-frame clones, with some not included. Of around 70,000 clones in the sample, 70% to 90% were seen once. Sequencing was done on a sample of peripheral blood. These receptors were collected from an elderly woman with active or convalescent COVID-19. Both conserved end residues are part of each CDR3. Each record gives: clone size, D gene, V gene, J gene, CDR3 DNA, CDR3 protein. A D gene is named only where the DNA matches it firmly. The size entry is marked missing in some rows and otherwise reads once, few, many or a size class.

-,-,TRBV27,TRBJ2-3,TGTGCCAGCATCTTACGGGGTGGTTCTAGCACAGATACGCAGTATTTT,CASILRGGSSTDTQYF
many,-,TRBV7-9,TRBJ1-4,TGTGCCAGCAGCTACCTTCTTGAGGCAACTAATGAAAAACTGTTTTTT,CASSYLLEATNEKLFF
-,TRBD2,TRBV7-3,TRBJ2-5,TGTGCCAGCAGCTTAACTACGGGGGGGCTAGAGACCCAGTACTTC,CASSLTTGGLETQYF
once,-,TRBV4-2,TRBJ1-3,TGTGCCAGCAGCCCGGGAACTGGAAACACCATATATTTT,CASSPGTGNTIYF
-,-,TRBV19,TRBJ1-1,TGTGCCAGTAGTCCAACAGGTTTGAACACTGAAGCTTTCTTT,CASSPTGLNTEAFF
few,-,TRBV19,TRBJ1-6,TGTGCCAGTAGTAGTCGACACGGGGAGGCGAAGTCACCCCTCCACTTT,CASSSRHGEAKSPLHF
-,TRBD2,TRBV29-1,TRBJ2-1,TGCAGCCTAGCGGGAGCGGGGGATGAGCAGTTCTTC,CSLAGAGDEQFF
-,-,TRBV7-2,TRBJ1-6,TGTGCCAGCAGCCTCCAGCGAGGAGGGTCACCCCTCCACTTT,CASSLQRGGSPLHF
once,TRBD1,TRBV19,TRBJ2-1,TGTGCCAGTAGGCGACAGGGGGAAAGATACAATGAGCAGTTCTTC,CASRRQGERYNEQFF
-,-,TRBV5-1,TRBJ1-1,TGCGCCAGCAGCTTGTACGGGGAGAACACTGAAGCTTTCTTT,CASSLYGENTEAFF
few,TRBD1,TRBV5-4,TRBJ1-2,TGTGCCAGCAGCTTGTTGGACAGGGCTGGCTACACCTTC,CASSLLDRAGYTF
-,TRBD2,TRBV9,TRBJ2-5,TGTGCCAGCAGCGTAGGTCCCAGCGGGAGCCCCCAAGAGACCCAGTACTTC,CASSVGPSGSPQETQYF
-,-,TRBV11-2,TRBJ2-2,TGTGCCAGCAGCCGACAGGGACTCACCGGGGAGCTGTTTTTT,CASSRQGLTGELFF
-,-,TRBV19,TRBJ2-7,TGTGCCAGTAGTATGACCCAGGGCTACGAGCAGTACTTC,CASSMTQGYEQYF
-,-,TRBV11-2,TRBJ1-1,TGTGCCAGCAGCTTAGGTAGTAACACTGAAGCTTTCTTT,CASSLGSNTEAFF
-,TRBD1,TRBV7-9,TRBJ2-2,TGTGCCAGCGGGGACAGGGCTAACACCGGGGAGCTGTTTTTT,CASGDRANTGELFF
-,-,TRBV14,TRBJ1-3,TGTGCCAGCAGCCACCCAGGGGACCCCAGGAACACCATATATTTT,CASSHPGDPRNTIYF
-,-,TRBV7-6,TRBJ2-2,TGTGCCAGCAGCTCCGGGACTCCGAACACCGGGGAGCTGTTTTTT,CASSSGTPNTGELFF
many,TRBD1,TRBV28,TRBJ1-4,TGTGCCAGCAGTCTGCTAGGGGACAGTCTTAATGAAAAACTGTTTTTT,CASSLLGDSLNEKLFF
-,-,TRBV3-1/TRBV3-2,TRBJ1-1,TGTGCCAGCAGCCAAGACCAGGGGAACACTGAAGCTTTCTTT,CASSQDQGNTEAFF
few,-,TRBV15,TRBJ1-5,TGTGCCACCAGCAAAACAGGGAATAATCAGCCCCAGCATTTT,CATSKTGNNQPQHF
-,-,TRBV4-2,TRBJ1-5,TGTGCCAGCAGCCTATCTAGTAGCAATCAGCCCCAGCATTTT,CASSLSSSNQPQHF
-,TRBD1,TRBV5-4,TRBJ1-2,TGTGCCAGCAGCACACAGGGGTCGGGCTATGGCTACACCTTC,CASSTQGSGYGYTF
-,-,TRBV28,TRBJ2-1,TGTGCCAGCAGTTTAAAGCCATACAATGAGCAGTTCTTC,CASSLKPYNEQFF
once,TRBD1,TRBV7-2,TRBJ2-7,TGTGCCAGCAGCCTACGACAGGGGGCTGGCGAGCAGTACTTC,CASSLRQGAGEQYF
-,-,TRBV4-1,TRBJ2-5,TGCGCCAGCAGCCGGCTAGTAGGTGAGACCCAGTACTTC,CASSRLVGETQYF
-,-,TRBV6-1,TRBJ1-1,TGTGCCAGCAGTGAAGGGAAGCGGGGGCAAAAGGGGAAGACTGAAGCTTTCTTT,CASSEGKRGQKGKTEAFF
-,-,TRBV11-3,TRBJ1-1,TGTGCCAGCAGCTTAGCGGGTCGGCGGGGGGCTGAAGCTTTCTTT,CASSLAGRRGAEAFF
-,TRBD1,TRBV11-3,TRBJ2-5,TGTGCCAGCAGCTTAGATACAGGGGTGGAAGAGACCCAGTACTTC,CASSLDTGVEETQYF
-,TRBD2,TRBV5-1,TRBJ2-7,TGCGCCAGCAGCAAGACTAGCGGATCCTACGAGCAGTACTTC,CASSKTSGSYEQYF
-,-,TRBV25-1,TRBJ2-2,TGTGCCAGCAGTGATAAGATAGGGGTTGGCGGGGAGCTGTTTTTT,CASSDKIGVGGELFF
-,TRBD2,TRBV12-5,TRBJ2-7,TGTGCTAGTGGCCCCGCTGGAGCGGGAGGGATCTACGAGCAGTACTTC,CASGPAGAGGIYEQYF
-,-,TRBV2,TRBJ1-6,TGTGCCAGCAGTGGTGGATTACAGGGAGCCGATTCACCCCTCCACTTT,CASSGGLQGADSPLHF
-,-,TRBV5-1,TRBJ1-2,TGCGCCAGCAGCCCCGGGAACTATGGCTACACCTTC,CASSPGNYGYTF
-,-,TRBV7-9,TRBJ2-7,TGTGCCAGCAGCTTGTGGCCGAGACAATCCTACGAGCAGTACTTC,CASSLWPRQSYEQYF
-,TRBD1,TRBV19,TRBJ1-5,TGTGCCAGTAGTTGGGTCGGGACAGGGGGCTATCAGCCCCAGCATTTT,CASSWVGTGGYQPQHF
-,-,TRBV19,TRBJ2-1,TGTGCCAGTAAGGCCAGGGGAGATGAGCAGTTCTTC,CASKARGDEQFF
once,-,TRBV24-1,TRBJ1-1,TGTGCCACCGGAAGCAGGGAGGAGGGCACTGAAGCTTTCTTT,CATGSREEGTEAFF
-,-,TRBV7-3,TRBJ2-1,TGTGCCAGCAGCCAAGGGCCACCGGGAAAGCAGTTCTTC,CASSQGPPGKQFF
-,TRBD1,TRBV2,TRBJ2-7,TGTGCCAGCAGGCCAGGGGGACGGGGCGAGCAGTACTTC,CASRPGGRGEQYF
-,TRBD1,TRBV19,TRBJ1-1,TGTGCCAGTAGTAAGCCCGGGACAGAGAACACTGAAGCTTTCTTT,CASSKPGTENTEAFF
-,TRBD2,TRBV3-1/TRBV3-2,TRBJ2-3,TGTGCCAGCAGCCTGGGGGGGAAAAATACGCAGTATTTT,CASSLGGKNTQYF
-,-,TRBV4-2,TRBJ2-5,TGTGCCAGCAGCCAAGGGGGCGAGGACGAGACCCAGTACTTC,CASSQGGEDETQYF
-,TRBD1,TRBV7-2,TRBJ1-5,TGTGCCAGCAGCTTGGACAGGGGGCAGGGTCAGCCCCAGCATTTT,CASSLDRGQGQPQHF
-,TRBD2,TRBV28,TRBJ2-7,TGTGCCAGCAGTTACCCCGTCGGAAGCGGGAGCGGCCACGAGCAGTACTTC,CASSYPVGSGSGHEQYF
-,TRBD1,TRBV28,TRBJ1-1,TGTGCCAGCAGGACGCTACAGGGGGCAGCTTTCTTT,CASRTLQGAAFF